This entry describes one T cell receptor (beta chain). The antigen this receptor binds is unknown. No much larger clonotype is one base removed from it; base qualities were not supplied. These data come from a study of T-cell reconstitution after alpha-beta-depleted transplantation in children listed by TCRdb under 2016. Regarding the research as a whole: T-cell immune reconstitution after TCRalphabeta/CD19-depleted allogeneic hematopoietic cell transplantation in children was quantitatively tracked in the study by means of TCR repertoire profiling.

The library was obtained by PCR. This sample was sequenced with an Illumina HiSeq 2500. To normalize quantification of the TCRbeta repertoire, the TCR libraries were built with molecular barcoding that relied on unique molecular identifiers. The public reads were quality trimmed at Q25 with fastp and then assembled into clones with MiXCR by TCRdb, keeping productive beta chains. Every entry covers one CDR3 protein and lists the most common genes and DNA from its rows. This sample is represented by hundreds of thousands of distinct CDR3 sequences; 23% of them were singletons. Over 12% of the sample comes from the top ten. Reading the germline V gene gives CDR1 SGHVS and CDR2 FNYEAQ. Taken from cysteine to phenylalanine, the CDR3 has 14 residues. This entry keeps only the CDR3 DNA: 42 bases, framed from base 1. Unmatched junction bases come to 7, with V trimmed by 5 bases and J by 5 bases. What the research found in general, with its limitations: The apparently early alphabetaT-cell count recovery about two months after transplant was reportedly dependent on only several hundred rapidly expanded clones derived from non-depleted graft cells. Over the following months the frequencies of hyperexpanded clones went down, and after one year T-cell counts and TCRbeta diversity were mostly credited to newly produced T cells. The high TCRbeta diversity at day 60 in some patients was ascribed to recipient T cells and intrathymic progenitors that had survived conditioning.

This specimen's treatment or condition label, interpreted: allogeneic hematopoietic cell transplantation with graft depleted of TCRalphabeta T cells and CD19 B cells. The children who served as transplant recipients had been given grafts of TCRalphabeta/CD19-depleted allogeneic hematopoietic cells. The material was PBMCs, mostly from graft donor cells, obtained 360 days after TCRalphabeta/CD19-depleted stem cell transplant. Recombination connected TRBV7-6 to TRBJ2-5; TRBD1 agrees with 8 junctional bases. The TCR comes from a boy younger than two who had a stem cell transplant for acute myeloid leukemia, so the T cells may come from the graft donor. CDR3 protein: CASSRRGQGETQYF. The DNA sequence reads TGTGCCAGCAGCCGCAGGGGGCAGGGGGAGACCCAGTACTTC. This CDR3, with the reference TRBV7-6 and TRBJ2-5 proteins standing in past its ends, gives the full variable domain GAGVSQSPRYKVTKRGQDVALRCDPISGHVSLYWYRQALGQGPEFLTYFNYEAQQDKSGLPNDRFSAERPEGSISTLTIQRTEQRDSAMYRCASSRRGQGETQYFGPGTRLLVL.